The subject of this entry is one T cell receptor (beta chain). The target antigen is unknown. The data were taken from a study of shared clonotypes between healthy human individuals. Sequencing was performed with immunoSEQ multiplex PCR; in TCRdb, only in-frame clones are kept and a portion is missing. The profile shows about 1,800,000 clones, approximately 94% of them singletons. The naive CD8 subset, CD45RO-negative cells positively selected for CCR7, excluded terminally differentiated effector memory CD45RA+ cells. Study findings and constraints: Between several donors, naive CD4 clonotypes were shared at a level of around 5.2%.

The source of this sequence is a man younger than 35 in good health. The specimen sequenced was naive CD8+ T cells sorted from blood.

The CDR3 DNA is TGTGCCAGTAGTAACAGGGGGTTCTATGGCTACACCTTC. Amino acid sequence: CASSNRGFYGYTF. The rearrangement uses TRBV19 and TRBJ1-2; 8 nucleotides agree with TRBD1. V lost 4 bases to trimming and J lost 4 bases; unmatched junction nucleotides: 2. The CDR3 consists of 13 residues. The V gene's germline CDR1 is LNHDA and CDR2 SQIVND (reference sequence).